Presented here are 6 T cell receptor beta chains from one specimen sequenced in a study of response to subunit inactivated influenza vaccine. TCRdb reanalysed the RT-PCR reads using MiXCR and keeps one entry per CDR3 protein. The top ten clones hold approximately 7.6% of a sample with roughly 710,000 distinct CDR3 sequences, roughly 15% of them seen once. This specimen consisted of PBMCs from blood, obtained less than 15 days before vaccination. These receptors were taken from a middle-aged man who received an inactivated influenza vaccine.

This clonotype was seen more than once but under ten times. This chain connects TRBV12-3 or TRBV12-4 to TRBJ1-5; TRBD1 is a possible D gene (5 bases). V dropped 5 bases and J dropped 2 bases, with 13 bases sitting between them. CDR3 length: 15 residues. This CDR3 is CASSLRVGGNQPQHF. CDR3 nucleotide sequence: TGTGCCAGCAGTCTCAGGGTTGGTGGCAATCAGCCCCAGCATTTT.

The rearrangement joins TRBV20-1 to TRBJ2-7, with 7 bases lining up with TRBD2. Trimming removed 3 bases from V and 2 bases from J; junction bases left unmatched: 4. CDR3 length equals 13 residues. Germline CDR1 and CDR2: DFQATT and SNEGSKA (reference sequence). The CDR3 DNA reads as TGCAGTGCTAGTACTAGCGCGACCTACGAGCAGTACTTC. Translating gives CSASTSATYEQYF.

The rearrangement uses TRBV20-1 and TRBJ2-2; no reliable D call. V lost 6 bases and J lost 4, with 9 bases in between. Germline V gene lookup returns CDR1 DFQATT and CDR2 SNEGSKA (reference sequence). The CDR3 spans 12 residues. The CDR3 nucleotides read TGCAGTGCATGGGTTTTCACCGGGGAGCTGTTTTTT. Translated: CSAWVFTGELFF.

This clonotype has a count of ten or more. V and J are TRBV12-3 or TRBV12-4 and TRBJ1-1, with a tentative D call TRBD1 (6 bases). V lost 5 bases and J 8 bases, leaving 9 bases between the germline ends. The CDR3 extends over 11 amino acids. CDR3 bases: TGTGCCAGCAGTGCCGGGACAGAAGCTTTCTTT. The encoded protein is CASSAGTEAFF.

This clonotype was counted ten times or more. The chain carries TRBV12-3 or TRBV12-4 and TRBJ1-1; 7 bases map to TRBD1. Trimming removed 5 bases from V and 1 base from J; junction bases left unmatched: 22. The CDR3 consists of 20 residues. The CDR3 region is CASSHSPLFWQGVWNTEAFF. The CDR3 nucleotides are TGTGCCAGCAGTCATTCCCCCCTCTTCTGGCAGGGGGTATGGAACACTGAAGCTTTCTTT.

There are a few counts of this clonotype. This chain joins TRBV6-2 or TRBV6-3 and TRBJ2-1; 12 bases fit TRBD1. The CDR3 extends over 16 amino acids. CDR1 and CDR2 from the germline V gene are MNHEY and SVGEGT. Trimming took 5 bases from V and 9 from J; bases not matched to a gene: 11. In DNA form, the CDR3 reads TGTGCCAGCAGTCGCCGCCGGGACAGGGGGCAAGGTGAGCAGTTCTTC. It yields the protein CASSRRRDRGQGEQFF.